A single sample is the source of the 10 T cell receptor beta chains below, sequenced in a study of T cell responses to AZD1222 COVID-19 vaccine. Assay used: immunoSEQ multiplex PCR; TCRdb lists only in-frame clones, some missing. The repertoire has about 120,000 clones, approximately 86% of them found once; the top ten carry under 3%. The source material was peripheral blood, sampled 28 days after the second AZD1222 dose. Receptors originate from an adult who received the AZD1222 COVID-19 vaccine.

The V gene is TRBV5-1, the J gene TRBJ2-1, with 7 bases aligning to TRBD1. The CDR3 loop spans 13 amino acids. CDR1 SGHRS and CDR2 YFSETQ come from the germline V gene. The trim removed 0 bases at V and 12 bases at J, leaving 6 bases unmatched. CDR3 nucleotides: TGCGCCAGCAGCTTGGGACAGGGCTTATCGCAGTTCTTC. This gives the protein CASSLGQGLSQFF.

This clone was counted between two and nine times. The chain is built from TRBV4-1 and TRBJ2-5, with TRBD2 identical over 8 bases. The CDR3 has 15 amino acids. The germline CDR1 and CDR2 sequences are MGHRA and YSYEKL. J was trimmed by 1 base and V by 4 bases; bases with no gene match: 5. The CDR3 reads CASSRSSGGQETQYF. The CDR3 DNA sequence: TGCGCCAGCAGCCGATCCAGCGGGGGCCAAGAGACCCAGTACTTC.

The V call is TRBV10-3, the J call TRBJ2-5; 8 bases fit TRBD1. The CDR3 length is 13 residues. Germline values: CDR1 ENHRY, CDR2 SYGVKD. V shed 2 bases and J 4 bases; nucleotides not matched to a gene: 0. The CDR3 DNA follows: TGTGCCATCAGTGAGCAGGGGGCAGAGACCCAGTACTTC. It is translated as CAISEQGAETQYF.

The chain recombines TRBV15 with TRBJ1-3, with a possible D match to TRBD1 (5 bases). V lost 0 bases to trimming and J lost 2 bases, with 8 bases between them. Germline CDR1 reads LNHNV; CDR2 reads YYDKDF (reference sequence). This CDR3 is 15 amino acids long. The CDR3 DNA follows: TGTGCCACCAGCAGAGAAGGCAGGGCTGGAAACACCATATATTTT. The encoded protein is CATSREGRAGNTIYF.

The CDR3 loop is CASSLARGVTYEQYF. DNA of the CDR3: TGTGCCAGCAGCTTAGCGCGAGGAGTTACCTACGAGCAGTACTTC. The V and J genes are TRBV7-6 and TRBJ2-7; no firm D call. CDR1 SGHVS and CDR2 FNYEAQ come from the germline V gene. With 0 bases removed from V and 2 bases from J, the gap between germline ends came to 11 bases. The CDR3 totals 15 residues. The full variable domain, with the rest looked up from reference TRBV7-6 and TRBJ2-7, is GAGVSQSPRYKVTKRGQDVALRCDPISGHVSLYWYRQALGQGPEFLTYFNYEAQQDKSGLPNDRFSAERPEGSISTLTIQRTEQRDSAMYRCASSLARGVTYEQYFGPGTRLTVT.

About this clone: This sample also contains other DNA sequences that code for the same CDR3. The genes are TRBV20-1 and TRBJ1-2; D gene uncertain. The V gene's germline CDR1 is DFQATT and CDR2 SNEGSKA (reference sequence). Trimming removed 6 bases at V and 3 bases at J, with 8 bases between. CDR3 length equals 11 residues. The CDR3 protein is CSAREDYGYTF. CDR3 sequence (DNA): TGCAGTGCAAGGGAGGACTATGGCTACACCTTC.

As DNA, the CDR3 is TGTGCCAGCAGTCGAGGACTGCTTTCAGGAGAGCAGTTCTTC. Amino acid sequence: CASSRGLLSGEQFF. The V and J genes are TRBV6-5 and TRBJ2-1, with D possibly being TRBD2 (5 bases). The ends were cut back, 5 bases at V and 10 bases at J, with 18 bases in the middle. CDR3 size: 14 residues. CDR1 MNHEY and CDR2 SVGAGI come from the germline V gene.

The table lists this clone with a count of one. The rearrangement uses TRBV19 and TRBJ2-1; D gene uncertain. The V end lost 3 bases, the J end lost 4 bases, and 7 bases lay between the germline ends. The CDR3 is 13 residues long. CDR1 is LNHDA and CDR2 is SQIVND in the germline V gene (reference sequence). CDR3 amino acids: CASSIPLYNEQFF. The CDR3 DNA sequence: TGTGCCAGTAGTATCCCCCTGTACAATGAGCAGTTCTTC.

The chain uses TRBV14 and TRBJ1-2; D is unresolved. V was clipped by 1 base and J by 3 bases, with 6 bases between them. The CDR3 covers 13 residues. Germline V gives CDR1 SGHDN, CDR2 FVKESK. The CDR3 loop is CASSQGRYYGYTF. The CDR3 coding sequence is TGTGCCAGCAGCCAAGGCCGGTACTATGGCTACACCTTC.

This rearrangement joins TRBV11-3 to TRBJ1-4; tentative D call: TRBD1 (6 bases). Between the trimmed V and J ends, which lost 2 bases and 5 bases, there was a span of 6 bases. The germline gives CDR1 SGHNT, CDR2 YENEEA. The CDR3 is made up of 13 amino acids. The CDR3 protein is CASSLTGNEKLFF. The CDR3 nucleotides read TGTGCCAGCAGCTTAACAGGGAATGAAAAACTGTTTTTT.